The sample holds many counts of the clone carrying this TCR beta chain. Its specificity is unknown. This record belongs to a study of human T cells and chemical hapten exposure. Study-level points and caveats: There was no change with DPC sensitization in TCRs above 1 in 1000 frequency.

Time point meaning: patch test 3, about 24 weeks after DPC sensitization. Treatment reported: therapeutic diphenylcyclopropenone sensitization with weekly scalp DPC. There are 17 residues in the CDR3. The V and J ends lost 6 bases and 1 base, in that order; junction bases with no gene match: 14. The germline gives CDR1 MRHNA, CDR2 SNTAGT. As the library was built, unique molecular identifiers were attached to individual cDNA molecules. One entry per CDR3 protein results from TCRdb running MiXCR on the RACE reads. This sample yields over 65,000 distinct CDR3 sequences, of which 8.5% to 14% are seen a single time; roughly 1.5% belongs to the top ten.

The J gene is TRBJ2-7, the V gene TRBV6-4; TRBD1 matches at 8 bases. The receptor comes from a woman aged 45-59 years with alopecia areata. Some clones in this sample may be carry-over from other donors' samples. Specimen: whole blood, collected in connection with sensitization to the hapten diphenylcyclopropenone (DPC). The CDR3 sequence is CASSPRDRTKQSYEQYF. The CDR3 coding sequence is TGTGCCAGCAGCCCCCGGGACAGGACAAAACAATCCTACGAGCAGTACTTC.